Listed below are T cell receptor beta chains from one sample, sequenced in a study of shared clonotypes between healthy human individuals. The data were produced by immunoSEQ multiplex PCR, yet TCRdb's version contains in-frame clones alone and is incomplete. The table shows millions of clones, with 90% to 95% occurring only once. Sequences were obtained from naive CD4+ T cells from PBMCs. The receptors here all came from a man between 18 and 35 years old in good health. Some clones in this sample may be carry-over from other donors' samples. CDR3s include the opening cysteine and the closing phenylalanine or tryptophan. The D gene is left open where the match is weak. A clone size is listed for some rows: how often the clone was seen (once, few, many), or a class if it is expanded.

length,V,J,size,D,DNA,CDR3
17,TRBV5-1,TRBJ2-1,.,.,TGCGCCAGCAGCTTGGCGCCGGCGGGAAGCTCCTACAATGAGCAGTTCTTC,CASSLAPAGSSYNEQFF
13,TRBV14,TRBJ2-2,.,.,TGTGCCAGCAGCCGATCGAACACCGGGGAGCTGTTTTTT,CASSRSNTGELFF
18,TRBV12-1,TRBJ1-2,.,.,TGTGCCAGCAGCTTTGCGCCCACGGTTCCGTCGGGGCTGTGGGGCTACACCTTC,CASSFAPTVPSGLWGYTF
16,TRBV18,TRBJ2-1,.,.,TGTGCCAGCTCACGCTTTAGGGACCCAGCTGACAATGAGCAGTTCTTC,CASSRFRDPADNEQFF
13,TRBV7-2,TRBJ1-1,.,.,TGTGCCAGCAGCTCGCACATCTCCGCTGAAGCTTTCTTT,CASSSHISAEAFF
11,TRBV25-1,TRBJ2-1,.,.,TGTGCCAGCGAGACGCTCGCGGAGCAGTTCTTC,CASETLAEQFF
10,TRBV28,TRBJ2-5,once,.,TGTGCCAGCAGTTCCGAGACCCAGTACTTC,CASSSETQYF
15,TRBV7-2,TRBJ2-1,.,TRBD2,TGTGCCAGCAGCCTTAGCGGGACGAACTACAATGAGCAGTTCTTC,CASSLSGTNYNEQFF
18,TRBV4-2,TRBJ2-7,once,TRBD2,TGTGCCAGCAGCCAAGATAGCCCCGCTAGCGGGAGCTCCTACGAGCAGTACTTC,CASSQDSPASGSSYEQYF
14,TRBV5-1,TRBJ2-7,few,TRBD1,TGCGCCAGCAGCTCGAGGGGGACAGGGGACGAGCAGTACTTC,CASSSRGTGDEQYF
16,TRBV27,TRBJ2-2,.,TRBD2,TGTGCCAGCAGGAGGTTAGCGGGAGTATCGGACGGGGAGCTGTTTTTT,CASRRLAGVSDGELFF
11,TRBV20-1,TRBJ2-5,.,.,TGCAGTGCTAGAGATAAAGAGACCCAGTACTTC,CSARDKETQYF
15,TRBV5-1,TRBJ2-1,.,TRBD2,TGCGCCAGCAGCTTGAAGACTAGCGGTAACAATGAGCAGTTCTTC,CASSLKTSGNNEQFF
13,TRBV27,TRBJ2-1,once,.,TGTGCCACCGGGAGGGACAGCTACAATGAGCAGTTCTTC,CATGRDSYNEQFF
12,TRBV28,TRBJ1-1,.,.,TGTGCCGGCGGGCGTCCGCACACTGAAGCTTTCTTT,CAGGRPHTEAFF
15,TRBV5-1,TRBJ2-3,.,.,TGCGCCAGCAGCGCAGAACAGGGTACCACAGATACGCAGTATTTT,CASSAEQGTTDTQYF
15,TRBV6-5,TRBJ1-2,.,TRBD1,TGTGCCAGCAGCGTCGCGGGACAGGGTCCGTATGGCTACACCTTC,CASSVAGQGPYGYTF
14,TRBV6-1,TRBJ2-1,.,.,TGTGCCAGCAGTGTTCTTCTACAGGGTAATGAGCAGTTCTTC,CASSVLLQGNEQFF
11,TRBV27,TRBJ2-7,once,.,TGTGCCACCCAGGGTCGCTACGAGCAGTACTTC,CATQGRYEQYF
15,TRBV7-2,TRBJ1-1,once,.,TGTGCCAGCAGCTGGTCCCTCACAGGGAACACTGAAGCTTTCTTT,CASSWSLTGNTEAFF
14,TRBV5-1,TRBJ2-1,.,.,TGCGCCAGCAGCTTGGCGATGGGAAGCAATGAGCAGTTCTTC,CASSLAMGSNEQFF
14,TRBV27,TRBJ1-2,.,.,TGTGCCAGCAGTTTAGGGGCAGGGGCTGGGGGCTACACCTTC,CASSLGAGAGGYTF
14,TRBV5-1,TRBJ1-1,.,.,TGCGCCAGCAGCTTGGAGGCACAGCTCACTGAAGCTTTCTTT,CASSLEAQLTEAFF
16,TRBV30,TRBJ1-3,once,.,TGTGCCTGGAGTGTACTGCCGATCCGCTCTGGAAACACCATATATTTT,CAWSVLPIRSGNTIYF
15,TRBV15,TRBJ2-3,.,.,TGTGCCACCAGCAGAGATTCACCGGGCACAGATACGCAGTATTTT,CATSRDSPGTDTQYF
12,TRBV27,TRBJ1-1,.,TRBD1,TGTGCCAGCAGCCAGACCCGGGACAGAGCTTTCTTT,CASSQTRDRAFF
16,TRBV5-1,TRBJ2-5,.,TRBD2,TGCGCCAGCAGCCTTGGCCCAGCGGGAGGGGAAGAGACCCAGTACTTC,CASSLGPAGGEETQYF
16,TRBV7-6,TRBJ1-1,.,.,TGTGCCAGCAGCTCCCGATCAGGGTCAGCTAACACTGAAGCTTTCTTT,CASSSRSGSANTEAFF
13,TRBV11-3,TRBJ2-3,.,.,TGTGCCAGCAGCTCCCAGGGCACAGATACGCAGTATTTT,CASSSQGTDTQYF
15,TRBV28,TRBJ2-1,.,.,TGTGCCAGCAGTACCCGGGACTCCTTTTACAATGAGCAGTTCTTC,CASSTRDSFYNEQFF
15,TRBV28,TRBJ1-1,.,.,TGTGCCAGCCGTTTTGGGGGAGGGCGGAACACTGAAGCTTTCTTT,CASRFGGGRNTEAFF
15,TRBV7-3,TRBJ2-3,.,.,TGTGCCAGCAGCTACGGCCTAGCTAGCACAGATACGCAGTATTTT,CASSYGLASTDTQYF
16,TRBV19,TRBJ2-3,.,TRBD2,TGTGCCAGTACGGATACTAGCGGCTTGAGTACAGATACGCAGTATTTT,CASTDTSGLSTDTQYF
16,TRBV5-1,TRBJ2-2,.,.,TGCGCCAGCAGCTTTCTGGCAGGCTCCCCCACCGGGGAGCTGTTTTTT,CASSFLAGSPTGELFF
15,TRBV4-1,TRBJ1-1,.,.,TGCGCCAGCAACACACCTACCTCCTCGAACACTGAAGCTTTCTTT,CASNTPTSSNTEAFF
11,TRBV6-5,TRBJ2-7,.,.,TGTGCCAGCAGTGGCGAGTACGAGCAGTACTTC,CASSGEYEQYF
15,TRBV5-6,TRBJ2-3,.,TRBD2,TGTGCCAGCAGCTTGGCCAAGCGGGAGGGGGGTACGCAGTATTTT,CASSLAKREGGTQYF
17,TRBV11-2,TRBJ1-3,few,.,TGTGCCAGCAGCTCTCCCAAGACTCTGGGCTCTGGAAACACCATATATTTT,CASSSPKTLGSGNTIYF
16,TRBV6-1,TRBJ1-2,.,.,TGTGCCAGCAGTGACGGCCGGGACACCTCGTCGTATGGCTACACCTTC,CASSDGRDTSSYGYTF
14,TRBV9,TRBJ2-7,.,.,TGTGCCAGCAGCGTAGCAGGGGGACTAGACGAGCAGTACTTC,CASSVAGGLDEQYF
12,TRBV12-5,TRBJ2-1,.,.,TGTGCTAGTGGCCTCCACAGGGCTGAGCAGTTCTTC,CASGLHRAEQFF
15,TRBV9,TRBJ2-5,.,TRBD2,TGTGCCAGCACTCCGTGGGGGGAGGGCCCCGAGACCCAGTACTTC,CASTPWGEGPETQYF
13,TRBV2,TRBJ2-5,.,.,TGTGCCAGCAGTGAAATCCGGGGAGAGACCCAGTACTTC,CASSEIRGETQYF
17,TRBV4-3,TRBJ2-2,.,TRBD1,TGCGCCACCCGACAGGGGCTATCAAACCCGAACACCGGGGAGCTGTTTTTT,CATRQGLSNPNTGELFF
15,TRBV5-4,TRBJ1-3,once,.,TGTGCCAGCAGCGTACACAGCTTCTCTGGAAACACCATATATTTT,CASSVHSFSGNTIYF
17,TRBV5-4,TRBJ2-7,.,TRBD2,TGTGCCACCAGCGGGGGGGCTAGCGGGAGAGGGACCTACGAGCAGTACTTC,CATSGGASGRGTYEQYF
15,TRBV5-1,TRBJ2-7,.,TRBD1,TGCGCCAGCAGCCCAACCGGGACAGCCCCCCACGAGCAGTACTTC,CASSPTGTAPHEQYF
18,TRBV28,TRBJ2-6,.,TRBD1,TGTGCCAGCAGTATGACCGGGACAGGACTCTCTGGGGCCAACGTCCTGACTTTC,CASSMTGTGLSGANVLTF
17,TRBV5-1,TRBJ2-3,.,.,TGCGCCAGCAGCTTGGGACGAACCCAGCTCGATTCAGATACGCAGTATTTT,CASSLGRTQLDSDTQYF
12,TRBV25-1,TRBJ2-1,.,.,TGTGCCAGCAGTGAAGGTGTGAATGAGCAGTTCTTC,CASSEGVNEQFF
15,TRBV18,TRBJ2-1,.,.,TGTGCCAGCTCACCAATGCTTGGTAGCGAAAGTGAGCAGTTCTTC,CASSPMLGSESEQFF
14,TRBV5-1,TRBJ2-4,.,.,TGCGCCAGCGAAGAAGTTAGCCTGCAAAACATTCAGTACTTC,CASEEVSLQNIQYF
15,TRBV6-6,TRBJ1-4,.,.,TGTGCCAGCAGTTCCCCAGGAACAACTAATGAAAAACTGTTTTTT,CASSSPGTTNEKLFF
14,TRBV5-1,TRBJ2-5,.,.,TGCGCCAGCAGCGGGGAAGGGGGTTTGGAGACCCAGTACTTC,CASSGEGGLETQYF
16,TRBV19,TRBJ2-1,.,TRBD2,TGTGCCAGTAGTCTACATAGCGGGAGGGGGTACAATGAGCAGTTCTTC,CASSLHSGRGYNEQFF
11,TRBV28,TRBJ1-5,.,.,TGTGCCAGCAAAAGAGACCGGGGCCCGCATTTT,CASKRDRGPHF
14,TRBV19,TRBJ1-2,.,.,TGTGCCACCCTTCCATGGGGGACCCCCTATGGCTACACCTTC,CATLPWGTPYGYTF
14,TRBV6-1,TRBJ1-1,.,.,TGTGCCAGCAGTGAACGGGGGGTTTGGACTGAAGCTTTCTTT,CASSERGVWTEAFF
14,TRBV28,TRBJ1-3,.,TRBD1,TGTGCCAGCAGGGGACAGGGGACGGGAAACACCATATATTTT,CASRGQGTGNTIYF
15,TRBV7-6,TRBJ2-2,.,.,TGTGCCAGCAGCCCCCTGCTCATGGCGGTCGGGGAGCTGTTTTTT,CASSPLLMAVGELFF